This T cell receptor (beta chain) was identified during a study of human T cells and chemical hapten exposure. Study in general: Patients, largely female, had alopecia areata, totalis or universalis. Whole-study findings and limits: Unchanged with DPC sensitization were TCRs above 1 in 1000 frequency. Significantly more large CDR3 similarity clusters were formed by expanded TCRs than by controls.

The time point: patch test 1, 2 weeks after DPC sensitization. Treatment denoted: therapeutic diphenylcyclopropenone sensitization with weekly scalp DPC. This clonotype was seen ten or more times. What it recognizes is unknown. The CDR3 is 15 amino acids. Looked up from germline, CDR1 is GTSNPN and CDR2 is SVGIG (reference sequence). Trimming removed 3 bases from V and 4 bases from J, with 18 bases in between. Individual cDNA molecules each carried unique molecular identifiers attached by the library. TCRdb re-called the RACE reads through MiXCR, storing one row per CDR3 protein. The sample carries 100,000 or so distinct CDR3 sequences, approximately 9.9% recorded once.

The sequence was obtained from a woman aged 40 to 55 with alopecia areata. Some clones in this sample may be carry-over from other donors' samples. The rearrangement links TRBV30 to TRBJ1-2, with no clear D. The starting material was whole blood, obtained in connection with sensitization to the hapten diphenylcyclopropenone (DPC). CDR3 DNA: TGTGCCTGGAGCTCTCCGGGCGGCGGGAGCTATGGCTACACCTTC. As protein: CAWSSPGGGSYGYTF. The whole variable domain, remainder taken from reference TRBV30 and TRBJ1-2, is SQTIHQWPATLVQPVGSPLSLECTVEGTSNPNLYWYRQAAGRGLQLLFYSVGIGQISSEVPQNLSASRPQDRQFILSSKKLLLSDSGFYLCAWSSPGGGSYGYTFGSGTRLTVV.